This T cell receptor (beta chain) was documented in a study of Ad26.COV2.S vaccination and SARS-CoV-2 variants. Findings and caveats of the study: Substantial breadth was reported for post-vaccination spike-specific CD8+ and CD4+ T cells.

The CDR3 is made up of 16 amino acids. CDR1 and CDR2 from the germline V gene are SEHNR and FQNEAQ (reference sequence). V trimming: 2 bases; J trimming: 4 bases; junction bases outside the gene matches: 8. Data came from immunoSEQ multiplex PCR; TCRdb stores just in-frame clones and leaves some out. The sample carries a few hundred thousand clones, roughly 85% recorded once. With respect to this clone: Its target is not known.

The treatment: approximately 18 received Ad26.COV2.S at low or high dose, single or two shots; about 5 received placebo; per-sample allocation not given. The samples were gathered on day 63 after the first injection of vaccine or placebo. The material was peripheral blood, obtained in a trial of Ad26.COV2.S vaccine versus placebo. The TCR comes from a person aged 18-65 years who received the Ad26.COV2.S COVID-19 vaccine or a placebo. The chain joins TRBV7-9 to TRBJ2-3; TRBD2 matches at 8 bases. In DNA form, the CDR3 reads TGTGCCAGCAGCTTACGGGGTAGCGGGGCCGCAGATACGCAGTATTTT. Its protein product is CASSLRGSGAADTQYF.